This T cell receptor (beta chain) derives from a study of identical twins. Findings and caveats of the study: A lower insertion count was a feature of abundant cord blood beta clonotypes, with no such feature in memory repertoires. The authors drew conclusions from cross-sectional statistical analysis rather than following the same donors.

A note on this clonotype: Antigen specificity is unknown.

The V gene's germline CDR1 is MNHNS and CDR2 SASEGT. The CDR3 covers 15 residues. Trimming left V 7 bases short and J 0 bases short, with 12 bases between. It was template switching that added a universal primer site, and there were unique molecular identifiers on the cDNA. Using its own MiXCR run on the 5' RACE reads, TCRdb lists one record per CDR3 protein. Of 420,000 or so distinct CDR3 sequences listed, around 20% are singletons. The TCR originated in a man aged 50 to 59 in good health. V usage is TRBV6-1 and J usage is TRBJ2-2, with D unclear. The specimen sequenced was naive T cells sorted from blood. The CDR3 sequence is CASTDISANTGELFF. CDR3 DNA: TGTGCCAGCACTGACATATCCGCGAACACCGGGGAGCTGTTTTTT.